The 9 T cell receptor beta chains presented below share a single source sample, sequenced in a study of CD8 T cells in ankylosing spondylitis (dated by TCRdb to 2016 to 2017). Receptor amplification or capture employed 5' RACE. Sequencing was performed on an Illumina HiSeq 2500. TCRdb ran its own pipeline on the public reads, namely fastp trimming at Q25 and MiXCR clone calling, and kept in-frame beta chains. For every CDR3 protein sequence, its rows merge into one entry that carries the most common genes and DNA. The sample table contains 150,000 to 200,000 distinct CDR3 sequences; only one count was recorded for 13% of them. The ten largest clones take up approximately 11% of the sample. The sequencing sample was made of blood, either unsorted or a sorted T cell fraction (not recorded which). All receptors come from a female donor with ankylosing spondylitis or in good health (not recorded which).

The chain uses TRBV4-3 and TRBJ2-2; TRBD2 agrees at 10 bases. The CDR3 loop spans 16 amino acids. Germline V gene data show CDR1 as LGHNA and CDR2 as YSLEER. V trimming: 0 bases; J trimming: 6 bases; junction bases outside the gene matches: 4. The CDR3: CASSQDPSGSSGELFF. The CDR3, as DNA: TGCGCCAGCAGCCAAGATCCTAGCGGGAGTTCCGGGGAGCTGTTTTTT.

This clonotype occurred a few times. The J gene is TRBJ2-6, the V gene TRBV15; D possibly matches TRBD1 or TRBD2 (7 bases each). Germline-derived CDR1 and CDR2 are LNHNV and YYDKDF (reference sequence). The CDR3 has 16 residues. Between the trimmed V and J ends, which lost 3 bases and 2 bases, there was a span of 11 bases. The CDR3 is CATSRAGGAGANVLTF. CDR3 in DNA: TGTGCCACCAGCAGGGCAGGGGGGGCTGGGGCCAACGTCCTGACTTTC.

This clonotype was observed a handful of times. This chain connects TRBV29-1 to TRBJ2-7; D gene uncertain. The CDR3 extends over 11 amino acids. The ends were cut back, 7 bases at V and 4 bases at J, with 11 bases in the middle. Germline V CDR1 and CDR2: SQVTM, ANQGSEA. The CDR3, as DNA: TGCAGCGGTAAGGTTGGGTACGAGCAGTACTTC. Encoded protein: CSGKVGYEQYF.

This clonotype was counted a few times. The rearrangement joins TRBV4-2 to TRBJ1-2; D is perhaps TRBD1 (6 bases). V was clipped by 0 bases and J by 2 bases, with 13 bases between them. CDR3 length equals 16 residues. Germline V CDR1 and CDR2: LGHNA, YNFKEQ. The CDR3 spells CASSQDATGVNYGYTF. In DNA form, the CDR3 reads TGTGCCAGCAGCCAAGATGCGACAGGAGTAAACTATGGCTACACCTTC.

The V gene is TRBV6-1, the J gene TRBJ2-1; D is unclear. The germline V gene encodes CDR1 MNHNS and CDR2 SASEGT. This CDR3 has 15 residues. Trimming took off 0 bases at V and 6 bases at J, with 12 bases between the two ends. In DNA form, the CDR3 reads TGTGCCAGCAGTGAAGCGCTCGCAGCCATCAATGAGCAGTTCTTC. Protein: CASSEALAAINEQFF.

This clonotype has just a few counts. J is TRBJ2-2 and V is TRBV25-1; TRBD2 aligns across 10 bases. The V gene end was trimmed by 4 bases and the J gene end by 5 bases; junction bases not matched to a gene: 4. The CDR3 is 15 amino acids. Germline V gene lookup returns CDR1 MGHDK and CDR2 SYGVNS. The CDR3 region has the DNA TGTGCCAGCAGTGTGCTAGCGGGAGAAACCGGGGAGCTGTTTTTT. Amino acid sequence: CASSVLAGETGELFF.

The table lists this clonotype with many counts. The chain has TRBV28 and TRBJ2-7; possibly TRBD2 for D (6 bases). The CDR3 extends over 15 amino acids. Germline loops: CDR1 MDHEN, CDR2 SYDVKM. Trimming cost V 7 bases and J 0 bases, with 16 bases left between them. CDR3 amino acids: CASNPTRLNSYEQYF. The DNA for the CDR3 is TGTGCCAGCAATCCGACTAGATTAAACTCCTACGAGCAGTACTTC.

The chain couples TRBV7-2 to TRBJ1-2; D gene ambiguous. Trimming took 4 bases from V and 7 from J, leaving 16 bases between them. Germline CDR1 is SGHTA and CDR2 is FQGNSA. This CDR3 has 14 amino acids. CDR3 DNA: TGTGCCAGCAGCTCATTAGGTTCGGGAGGTGGCTACACCTTC. Its protein product is CASSSLGSGGGYTF.

This clonotype was seen ten or more times. The chain couples TRBV20-1 to TRBJ1-2; D is perhaps TRBD1 (5 bases). CDR1 is DFQATT, CDR2 SNEGSKA, per germline (reference sequence). The CDR3 consists of 14 residues. V was pared by 1 base and J by 8 bases, with 17 bases between. The CDR3 bases are TGCAGTGCTAGAGCGGCAGGGATTATCGGCGGCTACACCTTC. Its protein product is CSARAAGIIGGYTF.